This T cell receptor beta chain was sequenced during a study of CD8 T cells in Susac syndrome. Reverse transcription of roughly 0.5 to 1 ug RNA used random hexamers. TCRdb used MiXCR to reprocess the immunoSEQ multiplex PCR reads, holding one entry per CDR3 protein. Of tens of thousands of distinct CDR3 sequences in the sample, over 90% were seen once. Germline CDR1 and CDR2: SGHTA and FQGNSA. CDR3 length equals 17 residues. Trimming pared 6 bases from V and 2 bases from J, leaving 20 bases between. The study's findings and limits: It was acknowledged in the study that its TCR sequencing and HLA analysis involved a relatively small number of individuals.

CD8+ and CD4+ blood T cells underwent TCR beta sequencing. In the case of this clonotype: The antigen is undetermined.

The specimen was CD8+ T cells from PBMCs. This clonotype was obtained from a human donor in good health. The chain carries TRBV7-2 and TRBJ2-1; D unclear. CDR3 protein: CASRPGGGDLPYNEQFF. CDR3 in DNA: TGTGCCAGCAGGCCCGGTGGTGGAGACCTCCCCTACAATGAGCAGTTCTTC.